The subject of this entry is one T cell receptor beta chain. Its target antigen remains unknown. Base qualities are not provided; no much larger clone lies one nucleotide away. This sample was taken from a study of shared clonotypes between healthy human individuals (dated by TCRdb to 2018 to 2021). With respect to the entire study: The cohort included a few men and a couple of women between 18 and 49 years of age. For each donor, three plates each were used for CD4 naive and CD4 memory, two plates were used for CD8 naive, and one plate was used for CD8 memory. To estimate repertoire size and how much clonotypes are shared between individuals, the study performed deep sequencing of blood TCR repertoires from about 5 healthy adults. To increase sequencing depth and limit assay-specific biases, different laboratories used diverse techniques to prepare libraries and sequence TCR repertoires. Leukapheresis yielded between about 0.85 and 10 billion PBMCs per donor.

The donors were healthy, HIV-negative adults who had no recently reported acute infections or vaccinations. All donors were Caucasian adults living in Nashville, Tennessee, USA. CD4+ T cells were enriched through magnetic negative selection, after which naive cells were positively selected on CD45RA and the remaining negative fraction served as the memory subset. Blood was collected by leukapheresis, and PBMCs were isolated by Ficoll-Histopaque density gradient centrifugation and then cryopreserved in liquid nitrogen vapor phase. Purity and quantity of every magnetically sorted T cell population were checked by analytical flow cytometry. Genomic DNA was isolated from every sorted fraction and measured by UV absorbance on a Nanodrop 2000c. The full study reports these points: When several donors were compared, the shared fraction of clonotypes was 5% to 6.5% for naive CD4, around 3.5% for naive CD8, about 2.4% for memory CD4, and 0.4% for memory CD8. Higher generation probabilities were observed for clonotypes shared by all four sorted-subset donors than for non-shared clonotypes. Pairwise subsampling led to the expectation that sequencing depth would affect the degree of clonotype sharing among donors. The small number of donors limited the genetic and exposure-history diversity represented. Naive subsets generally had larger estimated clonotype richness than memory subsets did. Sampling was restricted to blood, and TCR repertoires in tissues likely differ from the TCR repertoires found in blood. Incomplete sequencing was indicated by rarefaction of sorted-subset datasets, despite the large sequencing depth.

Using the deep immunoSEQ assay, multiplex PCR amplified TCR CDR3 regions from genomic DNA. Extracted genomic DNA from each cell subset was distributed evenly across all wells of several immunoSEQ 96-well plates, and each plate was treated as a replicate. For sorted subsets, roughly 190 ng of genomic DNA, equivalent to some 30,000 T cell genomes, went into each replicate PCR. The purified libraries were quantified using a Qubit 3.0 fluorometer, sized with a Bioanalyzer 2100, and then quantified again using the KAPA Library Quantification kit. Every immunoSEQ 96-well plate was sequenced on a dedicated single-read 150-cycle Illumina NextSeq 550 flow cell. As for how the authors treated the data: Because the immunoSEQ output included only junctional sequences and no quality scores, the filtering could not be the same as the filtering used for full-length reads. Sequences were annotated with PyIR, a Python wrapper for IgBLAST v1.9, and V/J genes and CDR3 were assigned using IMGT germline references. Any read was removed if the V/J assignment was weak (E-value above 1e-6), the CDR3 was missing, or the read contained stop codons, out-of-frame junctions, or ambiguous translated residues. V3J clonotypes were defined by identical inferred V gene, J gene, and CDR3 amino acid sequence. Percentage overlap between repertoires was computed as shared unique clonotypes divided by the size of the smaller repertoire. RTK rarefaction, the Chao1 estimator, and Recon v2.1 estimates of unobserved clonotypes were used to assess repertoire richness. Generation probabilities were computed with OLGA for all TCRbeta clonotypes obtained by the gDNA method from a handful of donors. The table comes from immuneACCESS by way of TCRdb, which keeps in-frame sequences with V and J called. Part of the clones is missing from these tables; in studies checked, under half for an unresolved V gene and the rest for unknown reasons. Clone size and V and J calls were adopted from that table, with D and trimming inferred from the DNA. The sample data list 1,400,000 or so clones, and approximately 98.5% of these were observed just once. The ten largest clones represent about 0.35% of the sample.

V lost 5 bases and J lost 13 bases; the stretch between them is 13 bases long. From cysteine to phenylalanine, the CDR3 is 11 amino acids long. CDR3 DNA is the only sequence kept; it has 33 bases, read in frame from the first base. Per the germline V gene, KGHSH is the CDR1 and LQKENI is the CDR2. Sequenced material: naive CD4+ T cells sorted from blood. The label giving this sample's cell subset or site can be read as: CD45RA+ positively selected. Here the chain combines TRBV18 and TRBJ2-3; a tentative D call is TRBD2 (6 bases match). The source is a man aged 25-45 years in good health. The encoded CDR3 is CASSSGLGEYF. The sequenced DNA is TGTGCCAGCTCAAGCGGGCTCGGGGAGTATTTT.